Below, 25 T cell receptor beta chains from the same sample are listed, as sequenced in a study of PD-1 blockade in classical Hodgkin lymphoma. The repertoire was sequenced with immunoSEQ multiplex PCR; TCRdb's copy has only in-frame clones and lacks some. The table records 39,000 or so clones, 85% to 90% of them present only once. Autologous stem cell transplantation was followed by relapse in every patient, and brentuximab vedotin exposure varied. Sequences were derived from peripheral blood mononuclear cells (PBMCs), sampled before the second cycle of nivolumab. These receptors were taken from a human donor with classical Hodgkin lymphoma.

The CDR3 DNA reads TGTGCCAGCAGCCCCCCCTCGGCAGTCTACTATGGCTACACCTTC. The encoded protein is CASSPPSAVYYGYTF. The chain is built from TRBV7-2 and TRBJ1-2; no reliable D call. This CDR3 has 15 residues. CDR1 and CDR2 from the germline V gene are SGHTA and FQGNSA. The ends were cut back, 5 bases at V and 3 bases at J, with 16 bases in the middle.

CDR3 in DNA: TGTGCCAGCGAGGGACTCCAAGAGACCCAGTACTTC. This translates into CASEGLQETQYF. The V call is TRBV2, the J call TRBJ2-5, with TRBD2 as a possible D gene (6 bases). The length of the CDR3 is 12 residues. V was cut by 8 bases and J by 1 base, with 8 bases left in between. The germline V gene has CDR1 SNHLY and CDR2 FYNNEI.

The genes are TRBV7-9 and TRBJ2-7; D is uncertain. Germline V CDR1 and CDR2: SEHNR, FQNEAQ (reference sequence). V was cut by 2 bases and J by 3 bases, with 17 bases left in between. The CDR3 extends over 16 amino acids. The CDR3 loop is CASSLSPDFAVYEQYF. Here the CDR3 DNA reads TGTGCCAGCAGCTTATCCCCCGATTTTGCCGTCTACGAGCAGTACTTC.

J is TRBJ1-2 and V is TRBV28; D gene unclear. V gave up 4 bases and J gave up 7 bases, with 10 bases separating them. The V gene's germline CDR1 is MDHEN and CDR2 SYDVKM. The CDR3 covers 12 residues. The CDR3 here is CASSSGSGGYTF. The DNA for the CDR3 is TGTGCCAGCAGTTCCGGTTCGGGTGGCTACACCTTC.

V is TRBV9 and J is TRBJ2-1, with 11 bases fitting TRBD2. The CDR3 totals 15 residues. CDR1 and CDR2 (germline): SGDLS, YYNGEE. Trimming removed 3 bases from V and 6 bases from J; junction bases left unmatched: 5. CDR3 loop: CASSALAGVTNEQFF. The CDR3 DNA sequence: TGTGCCAGCAGCGCACTAGCGGGAGTGACCAATGAGCAGTTCTTC.

The chain joins TRBV11-1 to TRBJ2-5, with TRBD2 matching over 7 bases. Germline V gene sequence: CDR1 SGHAT, CDR2 FQDESV (reference sequence). Losses at the gene ends were 2 bases for V and 2 bases for J; bases not matched to a gene: 5. The CDR3 contains 15 residues. CDR3 amino acids: CASSLSTGGQETQYF. Here the CDR3 DNA reads TGTGCCAGCAGCTTATCCACGGGGGGACAAGAGACCCAGTACTTC.

In nucleotides, the CDR3 is TGTGCCAGCAGCTTGGGACAGGGAGTCTATGGCTACACCTTC. Translating gives CASSLGQGVYGYTF. The rearrangement links TRBV7-2 to TRBJ1-2; TRBD1 matches at 9 bases. CDR3 length: 14 amino acids. The junction had 3 bases not matched to a gene; V was cut back by 3 bases and J by 4 bases. Germline V gene data show CDR1 as SGHTA and CDR2 as FQGNSA.

V gene TRBV29-1 combines with J gene TRBJ2-1; 10 nucleotides match TRBD1. Trimming removed 4 bases from V and 3 bases from J; junction bases left unmatched: 0. The germline gives CDR1 SQVTM, CDR2 ANQGSEA. The CDR3 totals 13 residues. CDR3 residues: CSVGTGGYNEQFF. As DNA, the CDR3 is TGCAGCGTTGGGACAGGGGGCTACAATGAGCAGTTCTTC.

The chain joins TRBV6-5 to TRBJ1-2; D not resolved. The V end was cut by 2 bases, the J end by 0 bases, with 10 bases between. Per the germline V gene, CDR1 is MNHEY and CDR2 is SVGAGI. CDR3 length equals 15 residues. Written as DNA, the CDR3 is TGTGCCAGCAGTTACCTCCGCGATTCTAACTATGGCTACACCTTC. Residues: CASSYLRDSNYGYTF.

The V call is TRBV28, the J call TRBJ1-2, with TRBD1 as a possible D gene (6 bases). Deletions cut 10 bases from V and 1 base from J, with 10 bases between. The germline gives CDR1 MDHEN, CDR2 SYDVKM. The CDR3 is 12 residues long. CDR3 in amino acids: CATDRDNYGYTF. CDR3 bases: TGTGCCACGGACAGAGATAACTATGGCTACACCTTC.

CDR3 sequence: CAIRTTGMNTEAFF. Here the CDR3 DNA reads TGTGCCATCAGAACGACAGGAATGAACACTGAAGCTTTCTTT. The V and J genes are TRBV10-3 and TRBJ1-1, with D perhaps matching TRBD1 (6 bases). The CDR3 consists of 14 residues. Germline V gene data show CDR1 as ENHRY and CDR2 as SYGVKD. The ends were cut back, 6 bases at V and 0 bases at J, with 11 bases in the middle.

The rearrangement links TRBV5-1 to TRBJ2-3; D may be TRBD1 (5 bases). Trimming removed 3 bases from V and 2 bases from J, with 10 bases in between. The germline CDR1 and CDR2 sequences are SGHRS and YFSETQ. The CDR3 runs to 14 residues. DNA for the CDR3: TGCGCCAGCAGCTCCCAGGGATCCACAGATACGCAGTATTTT. Protein product: CASSSQGSTDTQYF.

The chain employs TRBV12-2 and TRBJ1-1. TRBV12-2 is listed as a pseudogene. The CDR3 is 24 residues long. CDR3 in amino acids: CASRLARFIASVQWGCMANTEAFF. The CDR3 DNA reads as TGTGCAAGTCGCTTAGCGAGGTTTATTGCCTCTGTTCAGTGGGGATGCATGGCGAACACTGAAGCTTTCTTT.

This sequence joins TRBV7-3 and TRBJ2-1; D possibly uses TRBD1 or TRBD2 (5 bases each). Germline values: CDR1 SGHTA, CDR2 FQGTGA. V lost 1 base and J lost 8, with 12 bases in between. This CDR3 region has 14 residues. The CDR3 sequence is CASSLMGTSDEQFF. The CDR3 nucleotides are TGTGCCAGCAGCTTAATGGGGACGTCCGATGAGCAGTTCTTC.

The chain couples TRBV2 to TRBJ1-3; D is uncertain. Between the trimmed V and J ends, which lost 6 bases and 0 bases, there was a span of 3 bases. The CDR3 is made up of 12 amino acids. CDR1 and CDR2 from the germline V gene are SNHLY and FYNNEI. CDR3 in amino acids: CASRTSGNTIYF. CDR3 coding DNA: TGTGCCAGCAGAACCTCTGGAAACACCATATATTTT.

The rearrangement links TRBV4-2 to TRBJ1-1, with D unresolved. CDR1 LGHNA and CDR2 YNFKEQ come from the germline V gene. Trimming pared 6 bases from V and 3 bases from J, leaving 14 bases between. This CDR3 is built from 14 residues. The CDR3 sequence is CASRPGRTDTEAFF. The CDR3 coding sequence is TGTGCCAGCAGGCCAGGCCGGACGGACACTGAAGCTTTCTTT.

V usage is TRBV7-2 and J usage is TRBJ2-1; 7 bases agree with TRBD1. The V segment lost 1 base and the J segment 3 bases; nucleotides outside the gene matches: 6. From germline, CDR1 is SGHTA and CDR2 FQGNSA. This CDR3 has 16 amino acids. The CDR3 bases are TGTGCCAGCAGCTTAGTCGCAGGGGGAATCTACAATGAGCAGTTCTTC. This gives the protein CASSLVAGGIYNEQFF.

The rearrangement uses TRBV19 and TRBJ2-2, with D possibly matching TRBD2 (5 bases). In germline, CDR1 is LNHDA, CDR2 SQIVND (reference sequence). CDR3 length: 14 residues. V was clipped by 7 bases and J by 4 bases, with 13 bases between them. As DNA, the CDR3 is TGTGCCAGTACGCCTCGGGGAGTCACCGGGGAGCTGTTTTTT. Translation: CASTPRGVTGELFF.

The V and J genes are TRBV27 and TRBJ1-4, with D maybe TRBD1 (6 bases). The germline V and J ends were trimmed by 5 bases and 5 bases, with 12 bases remaining between them. The CDR3 loop spans 14 amino acids. CDR1 and CDR2 (germline): MNHEY, SMNVEV (reference sequence). CDR3 protein: CASSLNRENEKLFF. In DNA form, the CDR3 reads TGTGCCAGCAGTCTAAACAGGGAGAATGAAAAACTGTTTTTT. Looking up the rest from reference TRBV27 and TRBJ1-4 gives the full variable domain: EAQVTQNPRYLITVTGKKLTVTCSQNMNHEYMSWYRQDPGLGLRQIYYSMNVEVTDKGDVPEGYKVSRKEKRNFPLILESPSPNQTSLYFCASSLNRENEKLFFGSGTQLSVL.

J is TRBJ2-7 and V is TRBV5-4, with 11 bases aligning to TRBD1. The junction had 8 bases not matched to a gene; V was cut back by 3 bases and J by 3 bases. The germline CDR1 and CDR2 sequences are SGHNT and YYREEE (reference sequence). The CDR3 runs 16 residues. CDR3 nucleotide sequence: TGTGCCAGCAGCTGGGGACAGGGGGGTACCCACTACGAGCAGTACTTC. Residues: CASSWGQGGTHYEQYF.

The chain employs TRBV27 and TRBJ1-2; tentative D call: TRBD1 (6 bases). Germline CDR1 reads MNHEY; CDR2 reads SMNVEV (reference sequence). V was trimmed by 6 bases and J by 2 bases, leaving 10 bases between them. The CDR3 contains 13 residues. CDR3 sequence (DNA): TGTGCCAGCAGGTTCACAGGGAACTATGGCTACACCTTC. Translated, it gives CASRFTGNYGYTF.

V gene TRBV15 combines with J gene TRBJ2-3; 9 nucleotides line up with TRBD1. Germline trimming cut 4 bases from V and 6 bases from J; bases unmatched to any gene: 11. The CDR3 has 16 residues. Per germline, CDR1 LNHNV and CDR2 YYDKDF (reference sequence). For the CDR3, the DNA is TGTGCCACCAGCACCCCGATGGGGGACAGGGTGGATACGCAGTATTTT. It specifies CATSTPMGDRVDTQYF.

The chain employs TRBV27 and TRBJ2-3, with D possibly being TRBD1 (6 bases). Trimming left V 3 bases short and J 1 base short, with 14 bases between. The CDR3 consists of 16 residues. Germline CDR1 and CDR2: MNHEY and SMNVEV (reference sequence). CDR3 coding DNA: TGTGCCAGCAGTTTTAGGGCAGGGGAAGGCACAGATACGCAGTATTTT. Protein sequence: CASSFRAGEGTDTQYF.

This clone ranks as medium-sized. This chain connects TRBV6-5 to TRBJ2-5; D is unresolved. This CDR3 has 15 amino acids. Germline CDR1 and CDR2: MNHEY and SVGAGI. V was trimmed by 0 bases and J by 2 bases, leaving 10 bases between them. CDR3 sequence: CASSYSTLGQETQYF. The CDR3 DNA sequence: TGTGCCAGCAGTTACTCGACCCTGGGTCAAGAGACCCAGTACTTC.

This clone came up a few times. This chain joins TRBV6-1 and TRBJ1-5, with a possible D match to TRBD1 (6 bases). CDR3 length: 15 amino acids. Trimming shortened V by 0 bases and J by 7 bases, and 13 bases separated the two germline ends. CDR1 and CDR2 (germline): MNHNS, SASEGT. CDR3 sequence: CASSEAGHGQQPQHF. CDR3 DNA: TGTGCCAGCAGTGAAGCAGGACACGGACAGCAGCCCCAGCATTTT.